A single sample is the source of the 30 T cell receptor beta chains below, sequenced in a study of T cell responses to AZD1222 COVID-19 vaccine. Using immunoSEQ multiplex PCR, the repertoire was profiled, and TCRdb retains in-frame clones only, with some absent. The table has around 260,000 clones, just over 90% seen once. The material sequenced was peripheral blood, taken on day 0 of AZD1222 vaccination. These receptors all stem from an adult in good health.

This clone was seen a single time. The J gene is TRBJ1-6, the V gene TRBV5-1; D gene unclear. V was pared by 5 bases and J by 6 bases, with 15 bases between. The CDR3 contains 15 residues. Germline CDR1 and CDR2: SGHRS and YFSETQ. The CDR3: CASRLSGQPNSPLHF. The DNA for the CDR3 is TGCGCCAGCAGATTAAGTGGCCAGCCTAATTCACCCCTCCACTTT.

This chain links TRBV2 with TRBJ2-1, with 9 bases lining up with TRBD2. Germline CDR1 SNHLY, CDR2 FYNNEI. There are 14 residues in the CDR3. V dropped 6 bases and J dropped 8; count of bases not matched to a gene: 8. The CDR3 protein is CASRSGGRGDEQFF. Written as DNA, the CDR3 is TGTGCCAGCAGATCGGGCGGGAGGGGCGATGAGCAGTTCTTC.

The CDR3 here is CASSDGQAKINSPLHF. CDR3 nucleotide sequence: TGTGCCAGCAGCGACGGACAGGCAAAGATTAATTCACCCCTCCACTTT. The chain combines TRBV3-1 (or the pseudogene TRBV3-2) with TRBJ1-6; 7 positions agree with TRBD1. V gave up 5 bases and J gave up 6 bases; unmatched junction bases: 10. The CDR3 sequence is 16 residues long. Germline V gene data show CDR1 as LGHDT and CDR2 as YNNKEL (reference sequence).

Only a few counts were recorded for this clone. The chain employs TRBV18 and TRBJ1-1; D ambiguous. The CDR3 totals 15 residues. Germline V lookup: CDR1 KGHSH, CDR2 LQKENI. Trimming stripped 2 bases from V and 0 bases from J, with 10 bases between. CDR3 region: CASSPGSVLNTEAFF. The CDR3 nucleotides are TGTGCCAGCTCACCAGGGTCGGTCCTGAACACTGAAGCTTTCTTT.

J is TRBJ1-5 and V is TRBV28; D uncertain. V lost 3 bases and J 2 bases, leaving 8 bases between the germline ends. The germline V gene encodes CDR1 MDHEN and CDR2 SYDVKM. The length of the CDR3 is 14 residues. CDR3 nucleotides: TGTGCCAGCAGTTTCGCGGGCGGCAATCAGCCCCAGCATTTT. Protein sequence: CASSFAGGNQPQHF.

The chain carries TRBV4-3 and TRBJ1-6, with D perhaps matching TRBD1 (5 bases). CDR1 and CDR2 (germline): LGHNA, YSLEER. The CDR3 spans 17 residues. Between the trimmed V and J ends, which lost 0 bases and 10 bases, there was a span of 19 bases. CDR3 DNA sequence: TGCGCCAGCAGCCAAGATCTGGGACCCACGGGGAGATCACCCCTCCACTTT. This translates into CASSQDLGPTGRSPLHF.

The V and J genes are TRBV2 and TRBJ1-2; maybe TRBD1 (6 bases). V lost 8 bases and J lost 0, with 10 bases in between. This CDR3 is 13 amino acids long. The V gene's germline CDR1 is SNHLY and CDR2 FYNNEI. CDR3 region: CASRTDTNYGYTF. In DNA, the CDR3 is TGTGCCAGCCGGACAGATACTAACTATGGCTACACCTTC.

This clone appeared a single time. CDR3 bases: TGTGCCACCAGTGACGCCGGACTGACGCCCCAGCATTTT. Amino acids: CATSDAGLTPQHF. The V and J genes are TRBV24-1 and TRBJ1-5; D call uncertain. This CDR3 is 13 amino acids long. The V end was cut by 4 bases, the J end by 9 bases, with 12 bases between. Per the germline V gene, CDR1 is KGHDR and CDR2 is SFDVKD.

The chain recombines TRBV7-9 with TRBJ2-5; 9 positions match TRBD2. Unmatched junction bases numbered 2, after V lost 2 bases and J lost 4 bases. This CDR3 spans 14 amino acids. Germline V gives CDR1 SEHNR, CDR2 FQNEAQ (reference sequence). CDR3 sequence (DNA): TGTGCCAGCAGCTTAAGGCGGGGGGGAGAGACCCAGTACTTC. This codes for CASSLRRGGETQYF.

The gene calls are TRBV28 and TRBJ1-1, with D tentatively TRBD1 (5 bases). Germline V lookup: CDR1 MDHEN, CDR2 SYDVKM. Trimming took 6 bases from V and 5 from J, leaving 16 bases between them. This CDR3 region has 14 residues. The CDR3 loop reads CASSPLQGSTEAFF. The CDR3 bases are TGTGCCAGCAGCCCCCTCCAGGGAAGTACTGAAGCTTTCTTT.

The V gene is TRBV25-1, the J gene TRBJ1-5, with D possibly matching TRBD1 (5 bases). The CDR3 is made up of 15 amino acids. Germline CDR1 reads MGHDK; CDR2 reads SYGVNS. The germline V and J ends were trimmed by 4 bases and 9 bases, with 19 bases remaining between them. The CDR3 DNA reads as TGTGCCAGCAGTGGGGGCGGGAGGGATTCGTGGCCCCAGCATTTT. Its protein product is CASSGGGRDSWPQHF.

V is TRBV29-1 and J is TRBJ1-1; 10 positions match TRBD1. CDR1 and CDR2 from the germline V gene are SQVTM and ANQGSEA. With V trimmed by 6 bases and J by 6 bases, 13 bases remained unmatched. The CDR3 has 15 residues. The CDR3 region is CSVPGQGRKVAEAFF. CDR3 DNA sequence: TGCAGCGTGCCGGGACAGGGGCGGAAAGTGGCTGAAGCTTTCTTT. Complete variable domain (other parts from reference TRBV29-1 and TRBJ1-1): SAVISQKPSRDICQRGTSLTIQCQVDSQVTMMFWYRQQPGQSLTLIATANQGSEATYESGFVIDKFPISRPNLTFSTLTVSNMSPEDSSIYLCSVPGQGRKVAEAFFGQGTRLTVV.

V gene TRBV5-1 combines with J gene TRBJ2-7, with 7 bases identical to TRBD1. V lost 6 bases to trimming and J lost 3 bases; unmatched junction nucleotides: 6. Per the germline V gene, CDR1 is SGHRS and CDR2 is YFSETQ. The CDR3 sequence is 13 residues long. The CDR3: CASMRRTGYEQYF. CDR3 nucleotides: TGCGCCAGCATGCGGAGGACAGGCTACGAGCAGTACTTC.

CDR3 DNA: TGCAGCGTGGCCCGGGAGCCTGGGTTGAGCGAGCAGTACTTC. It is translated as CSVAREPGLSEQYF. The V gene is TRBV29-1, the J gene TRBJ2-7; weak D call: TRBD2 (6 bases). The length of the CDR3 is 14 residues. Germline assignment: CDR1 SQVTM and CDR2 ANQGSEA. V was trimmed by 6 bases and J by 6 bases, leaving 21 bases between them.

V is TRBV6-5 and J is TRBJ2-1; D may be TRBD1 (5 bases). CDR1 is MNHEY and CDR2 is SVGAGI in the germline V gene. CDR3 length: 13 residues. Trimming cost V 5 bases and J 7 bases, with 12 bases left between them. The CDR3 bases are TGTGCCAGCAGTCGACAGTCAGTTAATGAGCAGTTCTTC. Its protein is CASSRQSVNEQFF.

The chain has TRBV19 and TRBJ1-5; D is possibly TRBD1 (5 bases). V lost 8 bases and J lost 0, with 14 bases in between. The CDR3 is made up of 15 amino acids. Germline CDR1 reads LNHDA; CDR2 reads SQIVND (reference sequence). As DNA, the CDR3 is TGTGCCAGTTCCAGGGCGGGGGATAGCAATCAGCCCCAGCATTTT. As protein: CASSRAGDSNQPQHF.

This chain uses TRBV18 with TRBJ1-1, with D uncertain. The CDR3 runs to 16 residues. The germline V gene encodes CDR1 KGHSH and CDR2 LQKENI. The V end lost 1 base, the J end lost 1 base, and 13 bases lay between the germline ends. The CDR3 region has the DNA TGTGCCAGCTCACCACTCGGGAAGGATCGGAACACTGAAGCTTTCTTT. Its translation: CASSPLGKDRNTEAFF.

This rearrangement joins TRBV7-2 to TRBJ2-5, with D unclear. The germline gives CDR1 SGHTA, CDR2 FQGNSA. CDR3 length: 12 residues. The V gene lost 0 bases and the J gene lost 4 bases, with 3 bases spanning the gap. The CDR3 DNA reads as TGTGCCAGCAGCTTAGCGCGAGAGACCCAGTACTTC. Protein: CASSLARETQYF. Full variable domain (remainder filled in from reference TRBV7-2 and TRBJ2-5): GAGVSQSPSNKVTEKGKDVELRCDPISGHTALYWYRQSLGQGLEFLIYFQGNSAPDKSGLPSDRFSAERTGGSVSTLTIQRTQQEDSAVYLCASSLARETQYFGPGTRLLVL.

V gene TRBV1 combines with J gene TRBJ1-5; the table names TRBD1, a call not compared with the DNA. TRBV1 is noted as a pseudogene. The CDR3 has 13 residues. The CDR3 protein is CTSQQGSNQPQHF. Written as DNA, the CDR3 is TGCACCAGTCAACAGGGAAGCAATCAGCCCCAGCATTTT.

The chain joins TRBV4-1 to TRBJ2-3; weak D call: TRBD1 (6 bases). Trimming removed 4 bases from V and 0 bases from J, with 14 bases in between. This CDR3 contains 16 residues. Germline V lookup: CDR1 MGHRA, CDR2 YSYEKL. Here the CDR3 reads CASSLAGAPSTDTQYF. DNA for the CDR3: TGCGCCAGCAGCCTAGCAGGGGCTCCTAGCACAGATACGCAGTATTTT.

The chain carries TRBV2 and TRBJ2-5; 7 bases agree with TRBD2. There are 12 residues in the CDR3. V lost 6 bases, J lost 5 bases, and 3 bases stayed unmatched. The germline V gene has CDR1 SNHLY and CDR2 FYNNEI. The CDR3 DNA follows: TGTGCCAGCAGGCGACTAGCCGAGACCCAGTACTTC. Protein: CASRRLAETQYF.

The V call is TRBV6-6, the J call TRBJ2-1; 9 nucleotides agree with TRBD1. The CDR3 sequence is 15 residues long. V trimming: 6 bases; J trimming: 2 bases; junction bases outside the gene matches: 5. From germline, CDR1 is MNHNY and CDR2 SVGAGI (reference sequence). This CDR3 is CASSPDRGPYNEQFF. The CDR3 DNA sequence: TGTGCCAGCAGCCCGGACAGGGGACCCTACAATGAGCAGTTCTTC.

V and J are TRBV24-1 and TRBJ1-2; D is uncertain. The length of the CDR3 is 14 residues. V lost 2 bases and J lost 8, with 14 bases in between. Germline-derived CDR1 and CDR2 are KGHDR and SFDVKD. CDR3 sequence reads: CATSDWAETKGYTF. CDR3 in DNA: TGTGCCACCAGTGATTGGGCTGAGACGAAGGGCTACACCTTC.

The gene calls are TRBV29-1 and TRBJ2-1, with 7 bases matching TRBD2. V lost 4 bases to trimming and J lost 8 bases; unmatched junction nucleotides: 11. This CDR3 has 14 residues. Looked up from germline, CDR1 is SQVTM and CDR2 is ANQGSEA. In DNA, the CDR3 is TGCAGCGTTGGATTGGCGGGAGTGAGTCATGAGCAGTTCTTC. Translation: CSVGLAGVSHEQFF.

This rearrangement joins TRBV7-9 to TRBJ1-1; tentatively, D is TRBD1 (5 bases). CDR3 size: 14 residues. Per germline, CDR1 SEHNR and CDR2 FQNEAQ (reference sequence). The V gene lost 5 bases and the J gene lost 10 bases, with 20 bases spanning the gap. The CDR3 DNA reads as TGTGCCAGCAGCAATCCCGGGACTGAACGGGGAGCTTTCTTT. It specifies CASSNPGTERGAFF.

The chain has TRBV6-2 or TRBV6-3 and TRBJ2-3, with a possible D match to TRBD2 (6 bases). CDR1 MNHEY and CDR2 SVGEGT come from the germline V gene. The CDR3 is 20 amino acids. Trimming took 2 bases from V and 0 from J, leaving 24 bases between them. Written as DNA, the CDR3 is TGTGCCAGCAGTTACAATAGGCTAGCGACCTTTGGAGCTAGCACAGATACGCAGTATTTT. Amino acid sequence: CASSYNRLATFGASTDTQYF.

V is TRBV5-1 and J is TRBJ1-1; no clear D gene. CDR1 and CDR2 (germline): SGHRS, YFSETQ. The CDR3 has 16 amino acids. Trimming cost V 4 bases and J 8 bases, with 24 bases left between them. The CDR3: CASSTSAQTAGSEAFF. The CDR3 region has the DNA TGCGCCAGCAGCACATCAGCCCAGACTGCAGGATCGGAAGCTTTCTTT.

This rearrangement joins TRBV28 to TRBJ2-1; 12 positions agree with TRBD2. Germline V gene lookup returns CDR1 MDHEN and CDR2 SYDVKM. With V trimmed by 6 bases and J by 8 bases, 8 bases remained unmatched. The CDR3 is 15 residues long. DNA for the CDR3: TGTGCCAGCAGCCAGTCTAGCGGGAGGGTTTATGAGCAGTTCTTC. Its protein product is CASSQSSGRVYEQFF.

The rearrangement uses TRBV5-1 and TRBJ1-1; D uncertain. The CDR3 spans 14 residues. With 2 bases removed from V and 0 bases from J, the gap between germline ends came to 8 bases. Germline CDR1 is SGHRS and CDR2 is YFSETQ. CDR3 region: CASSLASLNTEAFF. In DNA, the CDR3 is TGCGCCAGCAGCTTAGCCAGCTTGAACACTGAAGCTTTCTTT.

CDR3 DNA sequence: TGTGCCAGCAGCCTTCACCAGGGGGACCTCTACGAGCAGTACTTC. It codes for CASSLHQGDLYEQYF. The chain links TRBV5-4 to TRBJ2-7, with 7 bases aligning to TRBD1. The CDR3 runs 15 residues. J lost 3 bases, V lost 4 bases, and 10 bases had no gene match. The germline V gene encodes CDR1 SGHNT and CDR2 YYREEE (reference sequence).